This T cell receptor beta chain was found in a study of molecular identifiers for immune sequencing clone quantification. Naive CD8 T cell sorting was performed on the CD8+CD4-CCR7+CD45RA+ phenotype. Each CDR3 protein gets one entry after TCRdb re-called the PCR reads with MiXCR. The profile shows some 580,000 distinct CDR3 sequences, roughly 25% of them singletons. Trimming took 5 bases from V and 1 from J; bases not matched to a gene: 5. Germline values: CDR1 SEHNR, CDR2 FQNEAQ (reference sequence). This CDR3 has 15 amino acids. The clonotype comes from a human donor in good health. Some libraries in this study had Jurkat cell RNA spiked in. This rearrangement joins TRBV7-9 to TRBJ2-1; 7 bases are shared with TRBD1. Source material: naive CD8+ T cells from blood, with Jurkat cell RNA spiked in. Subset: FACS-sorted CD8+CD4-CCR7+CD45RA+ naive T cells. The CDR3 bases are TGTGCCAGCAGCCGAGGGGGCAATTCCTACAATGAGCAGTTCTTC. It specifies CASSRGGNSYNEQFF.